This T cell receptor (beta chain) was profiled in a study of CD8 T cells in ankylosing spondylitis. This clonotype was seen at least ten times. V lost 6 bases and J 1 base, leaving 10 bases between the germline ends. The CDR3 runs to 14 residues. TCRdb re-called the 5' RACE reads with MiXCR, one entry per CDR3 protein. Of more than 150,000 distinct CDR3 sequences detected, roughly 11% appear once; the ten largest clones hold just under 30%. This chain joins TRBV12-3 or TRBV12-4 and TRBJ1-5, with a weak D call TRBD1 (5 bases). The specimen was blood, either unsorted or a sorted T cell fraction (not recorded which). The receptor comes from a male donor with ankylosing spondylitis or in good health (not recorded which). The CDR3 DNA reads TGTGCCAGCAGACCCCGGGGCAGCAATCAGCCCCAGCATTTT. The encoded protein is CASRPRGSNQPQHF.